This TCR beta chain was obtained from a study of blood T cells in healthy people across ages. Study-level results: As naive T cell percentage varied, TCR beta diversity correlated strongly with it.

The authors ran a second PCR of about 6 to 12 cycles using a sample-barcoded 5' primer and a J-beta primer mix. CDR3-containing paired-end reads numbering at least 2.5 million came from each sample. MiXCR, run by TCRdb on the 5' RACE reads, gives a single entry per CDR3 protein. In the table there are about 680,000 distinct CDR3 sequences, approximately 49% of which are singletons. As to this clonotype: What it recognizes is unknown.

Germline CDR1 is GTSNPN and CDR2 is SVGIG (reference sequence). The CDR3 is 16 residues long. J was trimmed by 2 bases and V by 3 bases; bases with no gene match: 5. What was sequenced was blood. V and J are TRBV30 and TRBJ2-6; 9 bases are a match to TRBD1. The TCR sequence derives from a woman aged 55-69 years in good health. The CDR3 nucleotides read TGTGCCTGGAGCAGGGACAGGGTTGCTGGGGCCAACGTCCTGACTTTC. Translation gives CAWSRDRVAGANVLTF.